This T cell receptor beta chain was captured in a study of T cells in Graves' hyperthyroidism and ophthalmopathy. Study results and limitations: Stable hyperthyroidism and ophthalmopathy were separated using 13 V-J signatures. The model's output predicted ophthalmopathy at a median of roughly seven months prior to onset.

This clonotype was detected ten times or more. Its antigen is currently unknown. It was RNA transcripts that yielded the amplified TCR beta CDR3 regions. The study used the HTBI primer set for a first-round RT-PCR of the TCR CDR3. TCRdb itself ran the multiplex PCR reads through MiXCR, one entry per CDR3 protein. The sample has roughly 750,000 distinct CDR3 sequences; over 15% are singletons. With 3 bases removed from V and 4 bases from J, the gap between germline ends came to 12 bases. CDR3 length: 14 residues. From germline, CDR1 is MNHEY and CDR2 SMNVEV (reference sequence). The chain carries TRBV27 and TRBJ2-5; D may be TRBD1 or TRBD2 (6 bases each). This receptor was obtained from a man between 18 and 29 years old with Graves' hyperthyroidism. Material for sequencing was blood. The CDR3 region is CASSFWGARETQYF. The CDR3 DNA reads as TGTGCCAGCAGTTTTTGGGGGGCGAGAGAGACCCAGTACTTC.